Each of the 12 T cell receptor beta chains below was sequenced from the same sample in a study of T-cell reconstitution after alpha-beta-depleted transplantation in children. Unique molecular identifiers were built into the TCRbeta library. TCRdb analysed the PCR reads with MiXCR anew, one entry per CDR3 protein. The repertoire holds hundreds of thousands of distinct CDR3 sequences, roughly 13% seen once, with about 2% in the top ten. The specimen was PBMCs, mostly from graft donor cells, collected 360 days after TCRalphabeta/CD19-depleted stem cell transplant. These receptors originate from a male patient aged 5 to 17 who had a stem cell transplant for acute myeloid leukemia, so the T cells may come from the graft donor.

There are many counts of this clonotype. The chain employs TRBV24-1 and TRBJ2-1; D may be TRBD1 (8 bases). Between the trimmed V and J ends, which lost 4 bases and 7 bases, there was a span of 31 bases. This CDR3 spans 20 amino acids. The germline CDR1 and CDR2 sequences are KGHDR and SFDVKD. The CDR3 region is CATSDTCCPLRDRRENEQFF. CDR3 sequence (DNA): TGTGCCACCAGTGACACATGTTGCCCCCTCCGGGACAGGCGGGAGAATGAGCAGTTCTTC.

The sample holds a few counts of this clonotype. This chain joins TRBV27 and TRBJ2-2, with D tentatively TRBD1 or TRBD2 (5 bases each). Germline V gene lookup returns CDR1 MNHEY and CDR2 SMNVEV (reference sequence). The CDR3 runs 16 residues. The V gene lost 2 bases and the J gene lost 4 bases, with 14 bases spanning the gap. CDR3 protein: CASSLSQGVGTGELFF. Here the CDR3 DNA reads TGTGCCAGCAGTTTAAGCCAGGGAGTGGGCACCGGGGAGCTGTTTTTT.

This clonotype occurred many times. The rearrangement links TRBV14 to TRBJ1-2, with D perhaps TRBD1 (5 bases). Germline V gene lookup returns CDR1 SGHDN and CDR2 FVKESK. The CDR3 totals 12 residues. V lost 4 bases and J lost 10, with 13 bases in between. The CDR3 region has the DNA TGTGCCAGCAGCCGACCAGGGCTCCTCTACACCTTC. Protein product: CASSRPGLLYTF.

This clonotype showed up just a few times. The rearrangement joins TRBV10-2 to TRBJ2-2; D ambiguous. Germline values: CDR1 WSHSY, CDR2 SAAADI. Trimming cost V 6 bases and J 1 base, with 15 bases left between them. The CDR3 spans 16 residues. CDR3 sequence (DNA): TGCGCCAGCAGAGGTGGACCATGGCAGAACACCGGGGAGCTGTTTTTT. Protein: CASRGGPWQNTGELFF.

In this sample, this clonotype turned up a few times. This rearrangement joins TRBV7-9 to TRBJ2-3; tentative D call: TRBD2 (6 bases). Germline V gives CDR1 SEHNR, CDR2 FQNEAQ (reference sequence). The CDR3 is 16 amino acids. V was trimmed by 2 bases and J by 5 bases, leaving 17 bases between them. CDR3 region: CASSLRGLISGDTQYF. The CDR3 nucleotides read TGTGCCAGCAGCTTAAGGGGACTCATATCCGGAGATACGCAGTATTTT.

This clonotype was recorded many times. The chain is built from TRBV28 and TRBJ2-1; 10 nucleotides agree with TRBD2. Trimming removed 7 bases from V and 9 bases from J; junction bases left unmatched: 9. The CDR3 extends over 14 amino acids. Germline V CDR1 and CDR2: MDHEN, SYDVKM. The CDR3 reads CASTTSGVWGEQFF. The DNA for the CDR3 is TGTGCCAGCACTACTAGCGGGGTTTGGGGTGAGCAGTTCTTC. The full variable domain, with the rest looked up from reference TRBV28 and TRBJ2-1, is DVKVTQSSRYLVKRTGEKVFLECVQDMDHENMFWYRQDPGLGLRLIYFSYDVKMKEKGDIPEGYSVSREKKERFSLILESASTNQTSMYLCASTTSGVWGEQFFGPGTRLTVL.

This clonotype came up many times. The V and J genes are TRBV28 and TRBJ2-5; D may be TRBD2 (6 bases). Germline V gives CDR1 MDHEN, CDR2 SYDVKM. This CDR3 is 15 amino acids long. The V end was cut by 7 bases, the J end by 5 bases, with 20 bases between. In nucleotides, the CDR3 is TGTGCCAGCACCCTCCCTCGGGGGACCGCGGAGACCCAGTACTTC. Translated: CASTLPRGTAETQYF.

This clonotype came up a few times. The chain couples TRBV28 to TRBJ1-1, with D tentatively TRBD1 (5 bases). The CDR3 has 16 residues. Germline assignment: CDR1 MDHEN and CDR2 SYDVKM. Trimming removed 1 base at V and 2 bases at J, with 14 bases between. The CDR3 loop reads CASSLYTTGGNTEAFF. CDR3 sequence (DNA): TGTGCCAGCAGTTTATACACTACGGGGGGTAACACTGAAGCTTTCTTT.

This chain links TRBV10-3 with TRBJ2-7, with D perhaps matching TRBD1 (6 bases). CDR1 is ENHRY, CDR2 SYGVKD, per germline. CDR3 length: 14 residues. V gave up 2 bases and J gave up 0 bases, with 8 bases separating them. This chain's CDR3 is CAISERDNSYEQYF. Written as DNA, the CDR3 is TGTGCCATCAGTGAGCGGGACAACTCCTACGAGCAGTACTTC.

The CDR3 sequence: CASSTGLALSPDTQYF. The CDR3, as DNA: TGTGCCAGCAGTACGGGACTAGCCCTTTCTCCAGATACGCAGTATTTT. This chain uses TRBV27 with TRBJ2-3; 9 bases align to TRBD2. Unmatched junction bases numbered 10, after V lost 5 bases and J lost 4 bases. Germline loops: CDR1 MNHEY, CDR2 SMNVEV (reference sequence). The CDR3 runs to 16 residues.

Many counts were recorded for this clonotype. The V call is TRBV6-2 or TRBV6-3, the J call TRBJ2-7; weak D call: TRBD1 (5 bases). V lost 0 bases, J lost 4 bases, and 19 bases lay in between. This CDR3 has 17 amino acids. Germline CDR1 MNHEY, CDR2 SVGEGT. CDR3 sequence (DNA): TGTGCCAGCAGTTACTCGACCACAGTCGTTAGGACATACGAGCAGTACTTC. Encoded protein: CASSYSTTVVRTYEQYF.

This clonotype was seen more than once but under ten times. J is TRBJ1-5 and V is TRBV7-6, with D uncertain. The V end lost 3 bases, the J end lost 6 bases, and 21 bases lay between the germline ends. CDR1 and CDR2 (germline): SGHVS, FNYEAQ. CDR3 length: 17 residues. DNA of the CDR3: TGTGCCAGCAGCTTTAATACGGGTTCCTGGTGGGTTCAGCCCCAGCATTTT. As protein: CASSFNTGSWWVQPQHF.